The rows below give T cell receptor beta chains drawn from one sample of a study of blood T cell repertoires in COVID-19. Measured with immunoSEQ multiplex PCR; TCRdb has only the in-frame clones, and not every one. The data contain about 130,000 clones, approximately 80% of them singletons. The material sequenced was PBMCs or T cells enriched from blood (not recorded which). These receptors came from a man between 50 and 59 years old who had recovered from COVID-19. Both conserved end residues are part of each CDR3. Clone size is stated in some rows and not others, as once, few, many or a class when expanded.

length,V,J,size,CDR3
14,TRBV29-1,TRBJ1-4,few,CSVAKAGTNEKLFF
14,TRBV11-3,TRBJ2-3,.,CASSLTGETDTQYF
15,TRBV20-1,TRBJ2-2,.,CSASFLAANTGELFF
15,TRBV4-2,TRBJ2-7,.,CASSQERGGPYEQYF
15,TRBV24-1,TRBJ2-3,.,CATSGWTSAKDTQYF
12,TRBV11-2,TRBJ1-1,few,CASARVNTEAFF
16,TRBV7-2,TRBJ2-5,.,CASSPQGGGMGETQYF
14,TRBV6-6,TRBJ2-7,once,CASSYSIYGYEQYF
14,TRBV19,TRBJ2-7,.,CAPQWDRVSYEQYF
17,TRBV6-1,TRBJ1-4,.,CASSDGQGRATNEKLFF
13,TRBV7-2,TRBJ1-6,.,CASRGALRSPLHF